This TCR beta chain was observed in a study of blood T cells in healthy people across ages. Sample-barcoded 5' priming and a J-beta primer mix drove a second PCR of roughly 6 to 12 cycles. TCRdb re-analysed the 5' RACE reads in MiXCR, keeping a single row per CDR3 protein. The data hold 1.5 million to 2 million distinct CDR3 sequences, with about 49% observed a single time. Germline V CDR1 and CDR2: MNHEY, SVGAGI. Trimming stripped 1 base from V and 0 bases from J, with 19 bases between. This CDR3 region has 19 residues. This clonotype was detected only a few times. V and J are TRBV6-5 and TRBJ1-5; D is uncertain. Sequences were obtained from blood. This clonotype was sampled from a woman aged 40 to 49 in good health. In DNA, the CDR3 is TGTGCCAGCAGTTACTTTGTTGGGGAGGGAGGATATAGCAATCAGCCCCAGCATTTT. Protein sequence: CASSYFVGEGGYSNQPQHF.